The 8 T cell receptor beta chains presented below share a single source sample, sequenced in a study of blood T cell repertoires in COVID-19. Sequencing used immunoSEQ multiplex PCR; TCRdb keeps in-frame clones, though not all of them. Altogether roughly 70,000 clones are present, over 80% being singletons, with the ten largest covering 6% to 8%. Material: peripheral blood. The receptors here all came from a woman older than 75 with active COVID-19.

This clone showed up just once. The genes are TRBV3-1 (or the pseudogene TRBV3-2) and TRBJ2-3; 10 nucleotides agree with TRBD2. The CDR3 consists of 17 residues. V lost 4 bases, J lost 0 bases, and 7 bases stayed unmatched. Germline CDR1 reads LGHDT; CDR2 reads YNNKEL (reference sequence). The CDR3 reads CASSPETSGSSTDTQYF. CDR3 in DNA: TGTGCCAGCAGCCCCGAGACTAGCGGGTCTAGCACAGATACGCAGTATTTT.

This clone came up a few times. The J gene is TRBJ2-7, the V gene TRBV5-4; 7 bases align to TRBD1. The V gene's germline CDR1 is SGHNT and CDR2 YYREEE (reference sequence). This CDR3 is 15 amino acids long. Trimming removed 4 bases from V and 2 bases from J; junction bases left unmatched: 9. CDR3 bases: TGTGCCAGCAGCATCATGACCGGGACAGCCTACGAGCAGTACTTC. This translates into CASSIMTGTAYEQYF.

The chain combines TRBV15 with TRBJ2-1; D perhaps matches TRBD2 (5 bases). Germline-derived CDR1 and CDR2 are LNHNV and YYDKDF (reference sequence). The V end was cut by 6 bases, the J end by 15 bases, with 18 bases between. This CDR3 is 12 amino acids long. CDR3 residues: CATSPEGRGLFF. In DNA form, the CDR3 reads TGTGCCACCAGTCCGGAAGGGAGAGGACTGTTCTTC.

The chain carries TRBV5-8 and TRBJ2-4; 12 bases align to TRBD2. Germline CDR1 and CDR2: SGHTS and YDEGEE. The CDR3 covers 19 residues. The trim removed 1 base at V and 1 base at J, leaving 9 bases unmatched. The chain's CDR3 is CASSLPTSGSHRAKNIQYF. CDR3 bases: TGTGCCAGCAGCTTGCCGACTAGCGGGAGCCACCGGGCCAAAAACATTCAGTACTTC.

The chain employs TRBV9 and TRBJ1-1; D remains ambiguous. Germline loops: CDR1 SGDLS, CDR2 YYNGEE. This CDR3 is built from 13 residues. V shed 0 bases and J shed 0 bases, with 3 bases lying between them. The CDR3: CASSVALNTEAFF. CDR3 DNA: TGTGCCAGCAGCGTAGCTTTGAACACTGAAGCTTTCTTT.

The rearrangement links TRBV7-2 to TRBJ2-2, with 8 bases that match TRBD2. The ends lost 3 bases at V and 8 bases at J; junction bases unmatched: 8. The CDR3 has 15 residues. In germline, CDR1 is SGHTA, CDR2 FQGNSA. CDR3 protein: CASSFNGRARGELFF. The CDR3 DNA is TGTGCCAGCAGCTTTAACGGGAGGGCCAGAGGGGAGCTGTTTTTT.

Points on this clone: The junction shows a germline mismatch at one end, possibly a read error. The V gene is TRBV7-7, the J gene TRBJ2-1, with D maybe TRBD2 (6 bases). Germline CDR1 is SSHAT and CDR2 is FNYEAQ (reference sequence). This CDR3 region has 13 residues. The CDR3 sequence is CASSPGGDNEQFF. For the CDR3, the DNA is TGTGCTAGCAGCCCCGGAGGGGACAATGAGCAGTTCTTC. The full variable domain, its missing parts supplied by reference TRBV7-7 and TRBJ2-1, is GAGVSQSPRYKVTKRGQDVTLRCDPISSHATLYWYQQALGQGPEFLTYFNYEAQPDKSGLPSDRFSAERPEGSISTLTIQRTEQRDSAMYRCASSPGGDNEQFFGPGTRLTVL.

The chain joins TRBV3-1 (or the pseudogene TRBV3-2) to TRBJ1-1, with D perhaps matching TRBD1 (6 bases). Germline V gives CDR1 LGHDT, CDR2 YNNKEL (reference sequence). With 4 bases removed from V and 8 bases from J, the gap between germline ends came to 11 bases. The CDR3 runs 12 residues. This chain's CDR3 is CASSLGTLEAFF. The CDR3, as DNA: TGTGCCAGCAGCCTCGGGACATTAGAAGCTTTCTTT.